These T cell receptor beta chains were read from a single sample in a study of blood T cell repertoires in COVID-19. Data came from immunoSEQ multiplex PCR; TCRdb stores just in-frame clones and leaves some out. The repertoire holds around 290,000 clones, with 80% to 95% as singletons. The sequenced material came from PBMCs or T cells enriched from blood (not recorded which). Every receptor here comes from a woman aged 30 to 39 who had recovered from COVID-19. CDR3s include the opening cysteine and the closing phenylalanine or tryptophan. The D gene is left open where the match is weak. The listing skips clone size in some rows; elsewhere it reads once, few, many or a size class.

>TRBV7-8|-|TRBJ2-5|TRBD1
TGTGCCAGCAGCTTATTGTTGAGACAGGGGGGAGAGACCCAGTACTTC
CASSLLLRQGGETQYF
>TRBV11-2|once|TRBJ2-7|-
TGTGCCAGCAGCCCCGGACCGGGAGACTACGAGCAGTACTTC
CASSPGPGDYEQYF
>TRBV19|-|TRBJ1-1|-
TGTGCCAGTAGTATTGCGGAAAGGCCCTGGAACACTGAAGCTTTCTTT
CASSIAERPWNTEAFF
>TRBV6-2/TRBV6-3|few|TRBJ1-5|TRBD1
TGTGCCAGCAGTTACGACAGGGTCAATCAGCCCCAGCATTTT
CASSYDRVNQPQHF
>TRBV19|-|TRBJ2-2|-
TGTGCCAGTAGTATATCCGCAGGCGCGAACACCGGGGAGCTGTTTTTT
CASSISAGANTGELFF
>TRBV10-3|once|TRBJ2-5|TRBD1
TGTGCCATCAGGGAGGGACAGGGGTGGGAGACCCAGTACTTC
CAIREGQGWETQYF
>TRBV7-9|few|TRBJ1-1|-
TGTGCCAGCAGCTCCCACAGGGTAGGCACTGAAGCTTTCTTT
CASSSHRVGTEAFF
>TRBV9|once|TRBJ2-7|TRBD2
TGTGCCAGCAGCGTCGGACTAGCGGGAGATTTCTACGAGCAGTACTTC
CASSVGLAGDFYEQYF
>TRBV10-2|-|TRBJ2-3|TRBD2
TGCGCCAGCAGTGAATTTGCCCTAGCGGGGTCCGGGGGTACGCAGTATTTT
CASSEFALAGSGGTQYF
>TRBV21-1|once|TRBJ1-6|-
TGTGCCAGCTACGGAAGAGGGGGCGATAATTCACCCCTCCACTTT
CASYGRGGDNSPLHF
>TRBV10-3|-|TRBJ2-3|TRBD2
TGTGCCATCAGTGAGTCCTTAGGGGGTAGCGGGAGACCCGATACGCAGTATTTT
CAISESLGGSGRPDTQYF
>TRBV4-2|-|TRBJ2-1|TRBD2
TGTGCCAGCAGCCAAGTGATTAGCGGGGCCTACAATGAGCAGTTCTTC
CASSQVISGAYNEQFF
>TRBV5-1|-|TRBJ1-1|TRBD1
TGCGCCAGCAGCTGGGGACAGGAGAATGAAGCTTTCTTT
CASSWGQENEAFF
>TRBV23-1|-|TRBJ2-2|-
TGCGCCAGCAGTCTCGCCGGGGAGCTGTTTTTT
CASSLAGELFF
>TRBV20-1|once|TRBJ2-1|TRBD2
TGCAGTGCTAGTGTTGAATGGGGACTAGCGGTGAATGAGCAGTTCTTC
CSASVEWGLAVNEQFF
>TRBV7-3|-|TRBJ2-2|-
TGTGCCAGCAGCTCCGGACAGACGAACACCGGGGAGCTGTTTTTT
CASSSGQTNTGELFF
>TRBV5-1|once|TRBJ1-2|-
TGCGCCAGCAGCTTCCGTTCAGGGAACATTAACTATGGCTACACCTTC
CASSFRSGNINYGYTF
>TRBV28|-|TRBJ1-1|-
TGTGCCAGCAGTTTGCCAGGGATGGAAGCTTTCTTT
CASSLPGMEAFF
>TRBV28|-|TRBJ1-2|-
TGTGCCAGCAGCGACAGTTATGGCTACACCTTC
CASSDSYGYTF
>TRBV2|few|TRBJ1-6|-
TGTGCCAGCAGCTCCGGGCAGGGTGGTTCACCCCTCCACTTT
CASSSGQGGSPLHF
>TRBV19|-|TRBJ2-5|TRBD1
TGTGCCAGTAGTACCCCGACAGGGGGGGGAGAGACCCAGTACTTC
CASSTPTGGGETQYF
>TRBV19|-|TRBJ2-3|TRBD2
TGTGCCAGTAGTATAGCGGCGGGAGTAGGCACAGATACGCAGTATTTT
CASSIAAGVGTDTQYF
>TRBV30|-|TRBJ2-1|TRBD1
TGTGCCTGGAGTGGGGACAGCCGCTCCTACAATGAGCAGTTCTTC
CAWSGDSRSYNEQFF
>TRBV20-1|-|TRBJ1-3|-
TGCAGTGCTAGTAAGGACAGAAGAGACTCTGGAAACACCATATATTTT
CSASKDRRDSGNTIYF